What follows describes a single T cell receptor beta chain. This clone's antigen is unknown. The sample holds no much larger clone one base away, and base qualities are not on file. Library generation was performed with PCR. Sequencing took place on an Illumina HiSeq 2500. Unique molecular identifiers were incorporated into TCR beta cDNA libraries to reduce PCR and sequencing biases. Approximately 500,000 cDNA molecules were obtained per 1 to 10 million input T cells, so each molecule approximated one T cell. The patient libraries were prepared and sequenced using the same protocol as the earlier healthy control dataset. Within a given batch, samples were prepared together, multiplexed and sequenced on the same HiSeq lane. On the study's bioinformatics: Raw barcoded reads were processed with MIGEC, discarding single-read molecular identifier groups before consensus assembly and CDR3 extraction. Clonotype tables were post-analysed with VDJtools, normalizing diversity by down-sampling all datasets to the smallest sample size. In repertoire overlap clustering, CDR3 amino acid sequences, but not nucleotide sequences, were matched to correct batch-related cross-sample contamination. The public sequencing data were trimmed at Q25 with fastp and processed into clonotypes with MiXCR by TCRdb, which kept only in-frame beta chains. Rows merge per CDR3 protein into single entries with the most common DNA and genes. None of the V and J calls come from the authors' own analysis; TCRdb made them. The sample data list hundreds of thousands of distinct CDR3 sequences, and approximately 38% of these were observed just once. Approximately 7.7% of the sample is held by the ten biggest clonotypes.

V is pared back by 0 bases and J by 3 bases, with 11 bases lying between the germline termini. CDR3 length: 15 amino acids, cysteine to phenylalanine. Kept here is only the CDR3 DNA, which spans 45 bases and is read in frame from base 1. The germline V gene sets CDR1 to MNHEY and CDR2 to SVGAGI. To demonstrate the VDJtools post-analysis software, the study profiled TCR beta repertoires from the peripheral blood of some 13 young patients with multiple sclerosis. The patients with multiple sclerosis were children and adolescents between roughly 6 and 17 years of age. This sample is part of a study of post-analysis software for immune sequencing data (dated by TCRdb to the mid-2010s). For context, the study as a whole: Disease courses on record covered relapsing-remitting, secondary progressive and progressive-relapsing multiple sclerosis, though some patients had no subtype annotation. A subset of samples was prepared in parallel using single-end sample barcoding, then pooled and co-amplified after Illumina adapter ligation. The patient repertoires were compared against some twelve previously published healthy control repertoires obtained from donors aged about 6 to 26 years.

Overall results and qualifications from the work: Compared with controls, multiple sclerosis patients had significantly lower normalized Chao1 diversity, a finding suggesting substantial peripheral T-cell clonal expansion. Direct clustering with F measure showed strong co-clustering of samples prepared in the same batch, prompting a batch-effect correction. Significantly higher frequencies in patients than in controls were found for a few TRBV segments, including TRBV5-6, TRBV5-1 and TRBV20-1. The control group was slightly older than the multiple sclerosis patient group.

The chain is encoded by TRBV6-5 joined to TRBJ1-2; the D gene is perhaps TRBD1, from 5 matching bases. Input material: blood. The TCR sequence derives from a girl aged 2 to 10 with multiple sclerosis. The DNA sequence reads TGTGCCAGCAGTTACTCGTCGTGGGACTACTATGGCTACACCTTC. The resulting protein is CASSYSSWDYYGYTF.